Following are 32 T cell receptor beta chains from one sample sequenced in a study of cytomegalovirus exposure and HLA in healthy donors. PCR was performed using 60 Vbeta and 13 Jbeta primers. Sequencing was performed with immunoSEQ multiplex PCR; in TCRdb, only in-frame clones are kept and a portion is missing. The table lists 250,000 or so clones, more than 70% of them singletons. Specimen: PBMCs. The receptors were gathered from a human donor in good health.

The chain joins TRBV29-1 to TRBJ1-2; D gene unclear. CDR1 and CDR2 from the germline V gene are SQVTM and ANQGSEA. The CDR3 contains 13 residues. Trimming took off 2 bases at V and 1 base at J, with 8 bases between the two ends. Here the CDR3 reads CSVENGNNYGYTF. The CDR3 bases are TGCAGCGTTGAAAACGGTAATAACTATGGCTACACCTTC.

CDR3 sequence: CASSTSRRGRPREQYF. DNA for the CDR3: TGCGCCAGCTCCACAAGTCGGCGGGGGCGCCCTCGGGAGCAGTACTTC. The chain couples TRBV4-1 to TRBJ2-7, with a tentative D call TRBD2 (7 bases). In germline, CDR1 is MGHRA, CDR2 YSYEKL. The germline V and J ends were trimmed by 8 bases and 7 bases, with 27 bases remaining between them. The CDR3 totals 16 residues.

The J gene is TRBJ2-1, the V gene TRBV2; no reliable D call. The ends were cut back, 4 bases at V and 5 bases at J, with 6 bases in the middle. Germline V gives CDR1 SNHLY, CDR2 FYNNEI. CDR3 length equals 12 residues. The CDR3 loop is CASSGYHNEQFF. The CDR3 bases are TGTGCCAGCAGTGGCTACCACAATGAGCAGTTCTTC. Variable domain in full (rest from reference TRBV2 and TRBJ2-1): EPEVTQTPSHQVTQMGQEVILRCVPISNHLYFYWYRQILGQKVEFLVSFYNNEISEKSEIFDDQFSVERPDGSNFTLKIRSTKLEDSAMYFCASSGYHNEQFFGPGTRLTVL.

The rearrangement links TRBV6-5 to TRBJ1-2; D is perhaps TRBD1 (6 bases). The CDR3 covers 16 residues. The V and J ends lost 4 bases and 10 bases respectively, with 25 bases between them. CDR1 is MNHEY, CDR2 SVGAGI, per germline. This CDR3 is CASSFTGSKGGSDYTF. DNA of the CDR3: TGTGCCAGCAGTTTCACCGGCTCAAAGGGGGGGTCCGACTACACCTTC.

The chain couples TRBV7-3 to TRBJ2-1; TRBD1 is a possible D gene (6 bases). The CDR3 has 16 residues. Trimming cost V 1 base and J 6 bases, with 16 bases left between them. In germline, CDR1 is SGHTA, CDR2 FQGTGA. The CDR3 loop is CASSLIWGQGANEQFF. The CDR3 bases are TGTGCCAGCAGCTTAATATGGGGACAAGGGGCCAATGAGCAGTTCTTC.

Points on this clone: A junction boundary mismatches the germline segment, possibly from a read error. CDR3 bases: TGTGCCAGCAGTTTATCGCACCGAGTTGCTGAGGCTTTCTTT. This sequence encodes CASSLSHRVAEAFF. This rearrangement joins TRBV27 to TRBJ1-1; D uncertain. Germline loops: CDR1 MNHEY, CDR2 SMNVEV (reference sequence). The CDR3 contains 14 residues.

Comments on this clone: Its ends do not fully match the called genes, so a read error is possible. The gene calls are TRBV7-9 and TRBJ2-5; D is unresolved. Per the germline V gene, CDR1 is SEHNR and CDR2 is FQNEAQ (reference sequence). This CDR3 comprises 15 residues. This CDR3 reads CSSSLLSQKEETQYF. In DNA, the CDR3 is TGTTCCAGCAGCCTATTGTCTCAAAAAGAAGAGACCCAGTACTTC.

The CDR3 here is CASSLELAVFGNTIYF. The CDR3 region has the DNA TGTGCCAGCAGCTTAGAGTTGGCGGTGTTTGGAAACACCATATATTTT. V gene TRBV7-9 combines with J gene TRBJ1-3; no clear D. The V end lost 1 base, the J end lost 3 bases, and 13 bases lay between the germline ends. There are 16 residues in the CDR3. Germline V gene data show CDR1 as SEHNR and CDR2 as FQNEAQ (reference sequence).

The gene calls are TRBV7-2 and TRBJ2-1, with 12 nucleotides matching TRBD2. The V segment lost 1 base and the J segment 3 bases; nucleotides outside the gene matches: 7. Germline V gene data show CDR1 as SGHTA and CDR2 as FQGNSA. This CDR3 contains 18 residues. CDR3 amino acids: CASSLVLAGGTYYNEQFF. Written as DNA, the CDR3 is TGTGCCAGCAGCTTAGTACTAGCGGGAGGAACCTACTACAATGAGCAGTTCTTC.

The V call is TRBV5-1, the J call TRBJ2-7; 9 bases are a match to TRBD2. This CDR3 is 15 amino acids long. Trimming cost V 3 bases and J 0 bases; bases outside gene matches: 4. CDR1 SGHRS and CDR2 YFSETQ come from the germline V gene. CDR3 bases: TGCGCCAGCAGCTCGACTAGCGGAAGCTCCTACGAGCAGTACTTC. It is translated as CASSSTSGSSYEQYF.

This chain uses TRBV27 with TRBJ2-1; D uncertain. Germline V gene data show CDR1 as MNHEY and CDR2 as SMNVEV (reference sequence). The length of the CDR3 is 13 residues. V dropped 7 bases and J dropped 8 bases, with 15 bases sitting between them. The CDR3 here is CASTNSLSDEQFF. The CDR3 coding sequence is TGTGCCAGCACCAATTCCCTCTCGGATGAGCAGTTCTTC.

The chain uses TRBV21-1 and TRBJ1-1; the D call of TRBD1 is as the table states it, not checked on the DNA. TRBV21-1 is a documented pseudogene. This CDR3 is 14 amino acids long. The CDR3 is CASSLKDSRTEAFF. The CDR3 region has the DNA TGTGCCAGCAGCCTAAAGGACAGTCGCACTGAAGCTTTCTTT.

The rearrangement uses TRBV7-8 and TRBJ2-3; 13 bases match TRBD2. The CDR3 is 16 amino acids. V lost 5 bases, J lost 4 bases, and 6 bases stayed unmatched. CDR1 and CDR2 (germline): SGHVS, FQNEAQ. CDR3 in amino acids: CASSHGLAGVPDTQYF. The CDR3 DNA sequence: TGTGCCAGCAGCCACGGACTAGCGGGAGTACCAGATACGCAGTATTTT. The variable domain in full, completed from reference TRBV7-8 and TRBJ2-3, reads GAGVSQSPRYKVAKRGQDVALRCDPISGHVSLFWYQQALGQGPEFLTYFQNEAQLDKSGLPSDRFFAERPEGSVSTLKIQRTQQEDSAVYLCASSHGLAGVPDTQYFGPGTRLTVL.

The chain joins TRBV4-1 to TRBJ2-7; TRBD1 agrees at 8 bases. Germline V gene data show CDR1 as MGHRA and CDR2 as YSYEKL. The CDR3 totals 16 residues. With V trimmed by 3 bases and J by 0 bases, 7 bases remained unmatched. Here the CDR3 reads CASSQVRQGNSYEQYF. The CDR3, as DNA: TGCGCCAGCAGCCAGGTCCGACAGGGGAACTCCTACGAGCAGTACTTC.

The chain combines TRBV7-2 with TRBJ2-1; possibly TRBD2 for D (5 bases). Germline-derived CDR1 and CDR2 are SGHTA and FQGNSA. With 5 bases removed from V and 6 bases from J, the gap between germline ends came to 20 bases. The CDR3 covers 16 residues. The CDR3 region has the DNA TGTGCCAGCAGCCCCCCCGGTATGAGGGAGATCAATGAGCAGTTCTTC. The encoded protein is CASSPPGMREINEQFF.

The CDR3 region is CASKLRGYGDRTGELFF. The CDR3 bases are TGTGCCAGCAAATTAAGGGGGTACGGGGACCGGACCGGGGAGCTGTTTTTT. The chain recombines TRBV7-9 with TRBJ2-2, with D possibly TRBD1 on 6 matching bases. Per germline, CDR1 SEHNR and CDR2 FQNEAQ (reference sequence). CDR3 length: 17 residues. Deletions cut 7 bases from V and 5 bases from J, with 23 bases between.

With regard to this clone: Compared with germline, one end of the junction differs, possibly owing to a read error. The rearrangement uses TRBV7-9 and TRBJ1-2; perhaps TRBD1 as D (5 bases). The CDR3 contains 14 residues. The germline V gene encodes CDR1 SEHNR and CDR2 FQNEAQ (reference sequence). In DNA form, the CDR3 reads TGTTCCAGCACCAAATGGGGCAGCAACTATGGCTACACCTTC. Translated: CSSTKWGSNYGYTF.

The chain combines TRBV25-1 with TRBJ2-7; 9 bases map to TRBD1. The germline V gene has CDR1 MGHDK and CDR2 SYGVNS. The V gene end was trimmed by 8 bases and the J gene end by 5 bases; junction bases not matched to a gene: 4. The CDR3 loop spans 12 amino acids. As DNA, the CDR3 is TGTGCCAGCGGGACAGGGCTCCACGAGCAGTACTTC. It yields the protein CASGTGLHEQYF.

The chain recombines TRBV5-1 with TRBJ1-6; D is unresolved. The germline CDR1 and CDR2 sequences are SGHRS and YFSETQ. The V end lost 3 bases, the J end lost 4 bases, and 11 bases lay between the germline ends. The CDR3 contains 15 residues. This CDR3 is CASSWSPEYNSPLHF. As DNA, the CDR3 is TGCGCCAGCAGCTGGAGTCCCGAGTATAATTCACCCCTCCACTTT.

The V gene is TRBV7-3, the J gene TRBJ2-5; D possibly corresponds to TRBD2 (6 bases). Germline CDR1 is SGHTA and CDR2 is FQGTGA. Trimming took off 8 bases at V and 5 bases at J, with 15 bases between the two ends. The CDR3 length is 13 residues. The CDR3 DNA sequence: TGTGCCAGCTCCCGGGGGAAGTCGGAGACCCAGTACTTC. This encodes CASSRGKSETQYF.

The chain uses TRBV13 and TRBJ1-2; perhaps TRBD1 as D (6 bases). Trimming removed 2 bases from V and 7 bases from J, with 23 bases in between. The CDR3 totals 17 residues. Looked up from germline, CDR1 is PRHDT and CDR2 is FYEKMQ (reference sequence). The CDR3 region has the DNA TGTGCCAGCAGCTTAACGGTAGGGCGGCGGGGGCTGAGTGGCTACACCTTC. Residues: CASSLTVGRRGLSGYTF.

The rearrangement joins TRBV25-1 to TRBJ1-5; no firm D call. Germline values: CDR1 MGHDK, CDR2 SYGVNS. Trimming took off 2 bases at V and 4 bases at J, with 9 bases between the two ends. The CDR3 extends over 14 amino acids. The CDR3 protein is CASSEMGGNQPQHF. DNA of the CDR3: TGTGCCAGCAGTGAAATGGGCGGGAATCAGCCCCAGCATTTT.

Notes on this clone: Other nucleotide sequences from this sample produce the same CDR3. The V gene is TRBV20-1, the J gene TRBJ1-1, with D perhaps matching TRBD1 (5 bases). CDR1 is DFQATT and CDR2 is SNEGSKA in the germline V gene (reference sequence). This CDR3 is built from 11 residues. V was clipped by 5 bases and J by 4 bases, with 8 bases between them. The CDR3 loop is CSARGGTEAFF. CDR3 nucleotides: TGCAGTGCTCGGGGGGGCACTGAAGCTTTCTTT.

This clone was found a few times. CDR3 sequence reads: CASSITEVAEAFF. The CDR3 DNA reads TGTGCCAGTAGTATCACCGAAGTAGCTGAAGCTTTCTTT. The chain links TRBV19 to TRBJ1-1; no firm D call. Germline loops: CDR1 LNHDA, CDR2 SQIVND (reference sequence). The CDR3 runs to 13 residues. V lost 3 bases and J 6 bases, leaving 11 bases between the germline ends.

This clone has a handful of counts. This chain joins TRBV13 and TRBJ2-2; the match to TRBD1 covers 7 bases. Germline CDR1 reads PRHDT; CDR2 reads FYEKMQ (reference sequence). The CDR3 consists of 16 residues. J gave up 3 bases and V 3 bases, and 7 bases lay outside the gene matches. CDR3 DNA: TGTGCCAGCAGCTTGAGGTCCACAGGGGACACCGGGGAGCTGTTTTTT. Translated, it gives CASSLRSTGDTGELFF.

V is TRBV27 and J is TRBJ2-7; TRBD2 is a possible D gene (6 bases). The CDR3 has 16 residues. V was clipped by 3 bases and J by 2 bases, with 17 bases between them. Germline V CDR1 and CDR2: MNHEY, SMNVEV (reference sequence). CDR3 residues: CASSFIGGSGAYEQYF. CDR3 nucleotides: TGTGCCAGCAGTTTCATCGGAGGGAGTGGGGCCTACGAGCAGTACTTC.

The V gene is TRBV2, the J gene TRBJ2-5, with TRBD2 matching 15 bases. Germline loops: CDR1 SNHLY, CDR2 FYNNEI. V gave up 6 bases and J gave up 13 bases; unmatched junction bases: 3. This CDR3 has 12 amino acids. DNA for the CDR3: TGTGCCAGCAGCGAGGGACTAGCGGGGGGGTACTTC. Encoded protein: CASSEGLAGGYF.

This clone was detected only a few times. J is TRBJ1-1 and V is TRBV9; TRBD1 aligns across 7 bases. The trim removed 0 bases at V and 4 bases at J, leaving 6 bases unmatched. The CDR3 totals 15 residues. Per germline, CDR1 SGDLS and CDR2 YYNGEE. CDR3 sequence (DNA): TGTGCCAGCAGCGTAGAGGGGGCGTGGATCACTGAAGCTTTCTTT. It translates to CASSVEGAWITEAFF.

The V and J genes are TRBV10-3 and TRBJ1-2; D is perhaps TRBD1 (6 bases). Germline V gene lookup returns CDR1 ENHRY and CDR2 SYGVKD. V lost 7 bases and J 4 bases, leaving 16 bases between the germline ends. This CDR3 region has 14 residues. This CDR3 reads CAIMEAGAGYGYTF. The CDR3 DNA reads as TGTGCCATCATGGAAGCGGGGGCTGGCTATGGCTACACCTTC.

Turning to this clone: Germline is not matched at one junction end, which may reflect a read error. The chain employs TRBV6-5 and TRBJ2-6; no firm D call. The CDR3 totals 14 residues. Looked up from germline, CDR1 is MNHEY and CDR2 is SVGAGI. Here the CDR3 reads CAGRPQPGANVLTF. In nucleotides, the CDR3 is TGTGCCGGCAGGCCACAGCCTGGGGCCAACGTCCTGACTTTC.

This clone was observed a few times. Written as DNA, the CDR3 is TGTGCCAGCTCAGCTGACAGGGACGGAACTGAAGCTTTCTTT. Translation gives CASSADRDGTEAFF. The chain is built from TRBV18 and TRBJ1-1; TRBD1 matches at 7 bases. V shed 5 bases, J shed 5 bases, and the junction held 8 bases outside the gene matches. Germline V gene lookup returns CDR1 KGHSH and CDR2 LQKENI. This CDR3 comprises 14 residues.

The gene calls are TRBV7-9 and TRBJ1-4; D gene uncertain. Trimming cost V 7 bases and J 7 bases, with 13 bases left between them. Germline loops: CDR1 SEHNR, CDR2 FQNEAQ (reference sequence). CDR3 size: 13 residues. Here the CDR3 DNA reads TGTGCCAGCAACCTCCTGGCGGGTGAAAAACTGTTTTTT. Encoded protein: CASNLLAGEKLFF.